This TCR beta chain is drawn from a study of CD8 T cells in ankylosing spondylitis. TCRdb fed the 5' RACE reads into MiXCR, producing one record per CDR3 protein. This table holds roughly 97,000 distinct CDR3 sequences, roughly 8.3% found once. Germline V CDR1 and CDR2: DFQATT, SNEGSKA (reference sequence). V lost 6 bases to trimming and J lost 0 bases; unmatched junction nucleotides: 10. The CDR3 is 15 amino acids. Sample: blood, either unsorted or a sorted T cell fraction (not recorded which). This clonotype originated in a male donor with ankylosing spondylitis or in good health (not recorded which). The rearrangement uses TRBV20-1 and TRBJ1-2; 7 nucleotides agree with TRBD1. CDR3 bases: TGCAGTGCCCCGGGGGAGGGACAGCCTAACTATGGCTACACCTTC. This codes for CSAPGEGQPNYGYTF.